The 2 T cell receptor beta chains in this list originate from one sample, sequenced in a study of T-cell reconstitution after alpha-beta-depleted transplantation in children. This sample's TCRbeta library carried unique molecular identifier barcodes. TCRdb recomputed calls from the PCR reads with MiXCR, one row per CDR3 protein. The data show about 27,000 distinct CDR3 sequences, 15% to 20% seen once. The source was PBMCs, mostly from graft donor cells, collected 60 days after TCRalphabeta/CD19-depleted stem cell transplant. These receptors were collected from a male patient aged 2 to 9 who had a stem cell transplant for acute lymphoblastic leukemia, so the T cells may come from the graft donor.

This clonotype has a count of ten or more. The CDR3 region is CSATPGGGDSLGYTF. The DNA for the CDR3 is TGCAGTGCTACTCCTGGAGGGGGAGATTCCCTTGGCTACACCTTC. The J gene is TRBJ1-2, the V gene TRBV20-1, with D possibly being TRBD1 (6 bases). The CDR3 is 15 amino acids. Germline V lookup: CDR1 DFQATT, CDR2 SNEGSKA (reference sequence). V dropped 4 bases and J dropped 7 bases, with 22 bases sitting between them.

By share, this clonotype ranks as medium-sized. The chain uses TRBV12-3 or TRBV12-4 and TRBJ2-1, with D unresolved. With 5 bases removed from V and 2 bases from J, the gap between germline ends came to 10 bases. The CDR3 spans 14 residues. The CDR3 sequence is CASSPDNTYNEQFF. CDR3 nucleotides: TGTGCCAGCAGTCCCGACAATACCTACAATGAGCAGTTCTTC.